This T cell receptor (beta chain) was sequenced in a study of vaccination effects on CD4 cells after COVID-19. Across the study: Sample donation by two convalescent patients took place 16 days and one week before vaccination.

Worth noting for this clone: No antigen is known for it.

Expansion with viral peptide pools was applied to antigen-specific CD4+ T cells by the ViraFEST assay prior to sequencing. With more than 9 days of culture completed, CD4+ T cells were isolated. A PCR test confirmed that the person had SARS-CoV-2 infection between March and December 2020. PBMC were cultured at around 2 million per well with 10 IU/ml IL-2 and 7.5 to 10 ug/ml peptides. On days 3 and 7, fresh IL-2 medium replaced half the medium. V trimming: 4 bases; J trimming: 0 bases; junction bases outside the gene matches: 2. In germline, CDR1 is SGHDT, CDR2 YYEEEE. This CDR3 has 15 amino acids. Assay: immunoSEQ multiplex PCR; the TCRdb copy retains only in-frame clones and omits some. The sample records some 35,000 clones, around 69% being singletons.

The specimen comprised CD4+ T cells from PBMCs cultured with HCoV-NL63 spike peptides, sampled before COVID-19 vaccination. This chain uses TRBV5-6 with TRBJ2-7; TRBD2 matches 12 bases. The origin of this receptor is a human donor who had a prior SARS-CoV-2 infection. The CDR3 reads CASSPGLAGSYEQYF. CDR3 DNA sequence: TGTGCCAGCAGCCCGGGACTAGCGGGCTCCTACGAGCAGTACTTC.